This T cell receptor beta chain was identified during a study of blood T cell repertoires in COVID-19. Across the study: The cDNA or gDNA used as material had been derived from T cells, B-cell-depleted T cells, or PBMCs.

This clone was observed a few times. Per the original methods: Reference gene primer amplification yielded estimated nucleated cell counts. Libraries were prepared by immunoSEQ multiplex PCR; TCRdb keeps only in-frame clonotypes and omits some of them. That table gives V, J and clone size, and the DNA gave D and trimming. The sample has more than 15,000 clones; more than 75% are singletons. V shed 5 bases, J shed 4 bases, and the junction held 7 bases outside the gene matches. From germline, CDR1 is SGHTA and CDR2 FQGNSA. The CDR3 is made up of 16 amino acids. This clonotype was sampled from a human donor in a cohort sampled during active COVID-19. The chain recombines TRBV7-2 with TRBJ2-1; 11 bases align to TRBD2. The specimen was peripheral blood. As DNA, the CDR3 is TGTGCCAGCAGCCCGTCCGGGACTAGCGGTTACAATGAGCAGTTCTTC. Protein product: CASSPSGTSGYNEQFF.